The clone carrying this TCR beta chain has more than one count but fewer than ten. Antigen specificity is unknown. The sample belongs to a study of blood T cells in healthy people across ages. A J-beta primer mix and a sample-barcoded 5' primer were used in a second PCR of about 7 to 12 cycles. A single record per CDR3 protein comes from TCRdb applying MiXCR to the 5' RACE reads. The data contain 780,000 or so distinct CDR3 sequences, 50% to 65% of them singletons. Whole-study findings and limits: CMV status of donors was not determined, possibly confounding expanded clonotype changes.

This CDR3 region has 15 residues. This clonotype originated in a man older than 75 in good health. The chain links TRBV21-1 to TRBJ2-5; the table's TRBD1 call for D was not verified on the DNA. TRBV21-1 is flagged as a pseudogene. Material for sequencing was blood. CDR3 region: CASAPEGQSQETQYF. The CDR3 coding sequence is TGTGCCAGCGCTCCAGAGGGACAGAGTCAAGAGACCCAGTACTTC.